Described below is a single T cell receptor (beta chain) sequence and its context. Its matching antigen is unknown. The PCR contained 60 Vbeta and 13 Jbeta primers. Repertoires were generated with immunoSEQ multiplex PCR, while TCRdb's copy carries only in-frame clones and drops some. Seen in this sample are roughly 45,000 clones; the ten most common clones hold approximately 1.8%. V lost 2 bases and J lost 7, with 18 bases in between. CDR1 and CDR2 (germline): MGHRA, YSYEKL. This CDR3 spans 16 amino acids. This specimen belongs to a study of cytomegalovirus exposure and HLA in healthy donors. Study findings and constraints: Some TCR beta chains (164 of them) were listed as cytomegalovirus-associated. More clonal expansion characterized HLA-associated TCR beta chains than equally common others in a later analysis. A later analysis linked a missense variant in DCLRE1C to the trimming of TCR beta V and J genes. A later analysis revealed that TCR association rates differed between HLA loci, peaking at DRB1 and bottoming out at HLA-C.

The V call is TRBV4-1, the J call TRBJ2-1; possibly TRBD2 for D (5 bases). The sample was PBMCs. This clonotype was sampled from a woman aged 25 to 39 in good health and CMV-seronegative. CDR3 nucleotides: TGCGCCAGCAGCCAATCTCTGTTTGGGGAGAGGAATGAGCAGTTCTTC. This gives the protein CASSQSLFGERNEQFF.